This T cell receptor beta chain was recovered during a study of kidney transplant recipient with SARS-CoV-2 infection. Germline CDR1 reads MNHNS; CDR2 reads SASEGT. This CDR3 is built from 17 residues. V lost 5 bases to trimming and J lost 4 bases, with 23 bases between them. TCRdb processed the reads anew with MiXCR; each CDR3 protein has one entry. The profile covers 200,000 to 300,000 distinct CDR3 sequences, with under 30% appearing a single time and more than 6.5% taken by the ten largest. At least ten counts were recorded for this clonotype. J is TRBJ1-2 and V is TRBV6-1, with no clear D. The receptor's source is a young adult male patient who had COVID-19 and was a kidney transplant recipient. The graft donor may account for some of the T cells. The sample consisted of a blood sample, taken at baseline and around day 110 from a kidney transplant recipient. CDR3 DNA sequence: TGTGCCAGCAGTAACCTCCGGGAATGTAGAAAGACCTATGGCTACACCTTC. The encoded protein is CASSNLRECRKTYGYTF.